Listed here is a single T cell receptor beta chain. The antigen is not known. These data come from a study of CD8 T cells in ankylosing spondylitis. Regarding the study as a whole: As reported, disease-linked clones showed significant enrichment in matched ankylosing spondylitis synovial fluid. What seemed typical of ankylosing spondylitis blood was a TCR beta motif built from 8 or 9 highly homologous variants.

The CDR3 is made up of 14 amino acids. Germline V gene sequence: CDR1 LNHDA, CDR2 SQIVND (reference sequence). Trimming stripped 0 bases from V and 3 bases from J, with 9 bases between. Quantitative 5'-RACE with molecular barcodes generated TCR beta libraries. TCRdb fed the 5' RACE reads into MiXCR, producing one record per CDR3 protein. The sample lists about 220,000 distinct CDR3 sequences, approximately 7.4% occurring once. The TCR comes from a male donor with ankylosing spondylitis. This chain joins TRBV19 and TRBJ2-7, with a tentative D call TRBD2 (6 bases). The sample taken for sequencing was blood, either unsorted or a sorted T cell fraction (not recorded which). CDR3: CASSIDLEGYEQYF. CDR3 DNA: TGTGCCAGTAGTATAGATTTGGAGGGCTACGAGCAGTACTTC.